The T cell receptor beta chain described here comes from a study of blood T cell repertoires in COVID-19. Overall study: T cells, B-cell-depleted T cells, or PBMCs provided the cDNA or gDNA that served as material.

Recruited during active infection, patients (from Seattle) were subsequently followed longitudinally. Looked up from germline, CDR1 is LGHNT and CDR2 is FRNRAP. This CDR3 is 12 amino acids long. Trimming stripped 1 base from V and 8 bases from J, with 6 bases between. Original analysis: Reference gene primer amplification in the assay estimated nucleated cell counts. The data were produced by immunoSEQ multiplex PCR, yet TCRdb's version contains in-frame clones alone and is incomplete. The D gene and trimming were derived from the DNA, and the V and J assignments and clone size from that table. This sample has fewer than 200,000 clones, with about four fifths found just once.

This chain links TRBV12-5 with TRBJ2-1; D perhaps matches TRBD1 (6 bases). Sequenced sample: peripheral blood. This receptor was taken from a woman aged 70-85 years with COVID-19, enrolled during active disease. The CDR3 loop is CASGLDRDEQFF. CDR3 sequence (DNA): TGTGCTAGTGGTTTGGACAGGGATGAGCAGTTCTTC.